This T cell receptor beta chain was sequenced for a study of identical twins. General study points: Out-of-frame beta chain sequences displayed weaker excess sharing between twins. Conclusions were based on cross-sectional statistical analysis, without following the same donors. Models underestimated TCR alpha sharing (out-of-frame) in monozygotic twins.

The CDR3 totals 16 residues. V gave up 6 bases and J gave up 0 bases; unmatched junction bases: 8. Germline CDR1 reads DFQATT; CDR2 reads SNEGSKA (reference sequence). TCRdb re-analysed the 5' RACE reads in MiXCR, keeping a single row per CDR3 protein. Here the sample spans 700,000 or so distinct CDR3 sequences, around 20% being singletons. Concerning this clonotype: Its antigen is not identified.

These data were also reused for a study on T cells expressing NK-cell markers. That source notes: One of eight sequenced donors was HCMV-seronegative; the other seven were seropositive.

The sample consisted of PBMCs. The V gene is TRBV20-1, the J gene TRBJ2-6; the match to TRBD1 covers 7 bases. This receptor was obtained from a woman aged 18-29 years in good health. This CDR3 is CSADRGGSSGANVLTF. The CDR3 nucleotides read TGCAGTGCGGACCGAGGGGGCAGCTCTGGGGCCAACGTCCTGACTTTC.